This TCR beta chain was documented in a study of T cells in Graves' hyperthyroidism and ophthalmopathy. Study-wide background: Peripheral blood collection took place at initial diagnosis, before any treatment.

Amplified TCR beta CDR3 regions came from RNA transcripts. The HTBI set primed first-round TCR CDR3 RT-PCR. TCRdb re-called the multiplex PCR reads with MiXCR, one entry per CDR3 protein. Of 500,000 or so distinct CDR3 sequences listed, 15% to 20% are singletons. Duration under 3 months, a NOSPECS grade of at least 4, and a Clinical Activity Score of at least 3 characterized the ophthalmopathy patients. To note about this clonotype: Its cognate antigen is unknown.

Whole-study findings and limits: Researchers report that a 13 V-J model separated ophthalmopathy from stable hyperthyroidism.

CDR1 and CDR2 (germline): ENHRY, SYGVKD. CDR3 length: 12 residues. V gave up 2 bases and J gave up 6 bases, with 5 bases separating them. The gene calls are TRBV10-3 and TRBJ1-3; D remains unclear. This sequence originates from a woman under 30 with Graves' ophthalmopathy. The sequenced sample consisted of blood. The CDR3 protein is CAISERLNTIYF. The CDR3 nucleotides read TGTGCCATCAGTGAGAGGTTAAACACCATATATTTT.